The 20 T cell receptor beta chains given below trace back to one sample, sequenced in a study of T cell repertoires in ileal Crohn's disease. TCRdb's table, derived via immunoSEQ multiplex PCR, lists solely in-frame clones and lacks some. The table has more than 11,000 clones, 70% seen once. The sequencing sample was made of ileal tissue. All receptors come from an adult with Crohn's disease.

The chain is built from TRBV7-3 and TRBJ2-1; D tentatively fits TRBD1 or TRBD2 (6 bases each). Germline V CDR1 and CDR2: SGHTA, FQGTGA. This CDR3 has 16 residues. The V and J ends lost 5 bases and 6 bases respectively, with 20 bases between them. CDR3 sequence (DNA): TGTGCCAGCAGCATATCGGCTTCACCGGGGGCCAATGAGCAGTTCTTC. This sequence encodes CASSISASPGANEQFF.

The gene calls are TRBV5-1 and TRBJ2-7; D perhaps matches TRBD1 (5 bases). CDR1 SGHRS and CDR2 YFSETQ come from the germline V gene. V was cut by 2 bases and J by 2 bases, with 14 bases left in between. CDR3 length: 15 residues. The CDR3 nucleotides read TGCGCCAGCAGCTTCGGTGGGGCCCTGACCTACGAGCAGTACTTC. The encoded protein is CASSFGGALTYEQYF.

The chain links TRBV7-2 to TRBJ2-3, with D unresolved. V lost 2 bases to trimming and J lost 2 bases, with 8 bases between them. Per germline, CDR1 SGHTA and CDR2 FQGNSA. CDR3 length: 14 amino acids. CDR3 nucleotides: TGTGCCAGCAGCTTACAGGCTTCCACAGATACGCAGTATTTT. Residues: CASSLQASTDTQYF.

The chain recombines TRBV6-5 with TRBJ2-6; the D gene is possibly TRBD1 (5 bases). V gave up 10 bases and J gave up 1 base, with 14 bases separating them. The CDR3 spans 15 residues. Per germline, CDR1 MNHEY and CDR2 SVGAGI. The CDR3, as DNA: TGTGCCACCTTTAGGGGCGCATCTGGGGCCAACGTCCTGACTTTC. This gives the protein CATFRGASGANVLTF.

V is TRBV10-2 and J is TRBJ1-1; the D gene is possibly TRBD1 (5 bases). The CDR3 is 14 residues long. Looked up from germline, CDR1 is WSHSY and CDR2 is SAAADI. V was pared by 6 bases and J by 6 bases, with 17 bases between. The CDR3, as DNA: TGCGCCAGCAGCGATACAGGAGTTGTTTCTGAAGCTTTCTTT. Protein product: CASSDTGVVSEAFF.

DNA of the CDR3: TGTGCCAGCCGGAGTAGGGGAAACACTGAAGCTTTCTTT. Protein: CASRSRGNTEAFF. The rearrangement links TRBV6-5 to TRBJ1-1; TRBD1 might be the D (5 bases). Germline CDR1 reads MNHEY; CDR2 reads SVGAGI. CDR3 length: 13 amino acids. The V gene lost 8 bases and the J gene lost 2 bases, with 12 bases spanning the gap.

The chain recombines TRBV6-4 with TRBJ2-1; 8 bases are a match to TRBD2. Losses at the gene ends were 5 bases for V and 3 bases for J; bases not matched to a gene: 6. Germline V gene lookup returns CDR1 MRHNA and CDR2 SNTAGT. CDR3 size: 15 residues. For the CDR3, the DNA is TGTGCCAGCAGTCCCGGGGGGGCTCTCTACAATGAGCAGTTCTTC. Translated, it gives CASSPGGALYNEQFF.

This clone has just a few counts. This chain joins TRBV6-1 and TRBJ1-5; D call uncertain. The CDR3 length is 15 residues. V lost 4 bases and J 7 bases, leaving 17 bases between the germline ends. Germline V gene data show CDR1 as MNHNS and CDR2 as SASEGT. The CDR3 sequence: CASSGSLTAGQPQHF. For the CDR3, the DNA is TGTGCCAGCAGTGGATCCCTCACCGCGGGGCAGCCCCAGCATTTT.

The chain links TRBV15 to TRBJ2-2; TRBD1 matches at 7 bases. Germline loops: CDR1 LNHNV, CDR2 YYDKDF (reference sequence). The J segment lost 1 base and the V segment lost 3 bases, leaving 8 bases of the junction unmatched. The CDR3 is 17 residues long. The CDR3 nucleotides are TGTGCCACCAGCAGTGGGGTAGGGGGCGGGAACACCGGGGAGCTGTTTTTT. Its translation is CATSSGVGGGNTGELFF.

CDR3 in DNA: TGTGCCAGCAGCCAAGAAATGGGCGGTATCGACCCACGGGGCTACACCTTC. The encoded protein is CASSQEMGGIDPRGYTF. This chain links TRBV4-2 with TRBJ1-2, with D unresolved. V was pared by 0 bases and J by 8 bases, with 22 bases between. This CDR3 comprises 17 residues. Per the germline V gene, CDR1 is LGHNA and CDR2 is YNFKEQ.

This clone showed up just a few times. V usage is TRBV27 and J usage is TRBJ1-1, with 9 positions matching TRBD1. V was clipped by 5 bases and J by 1 base; unmatched bases: 8. This CDR3 spans 16 amino acids. In germline, CDR1 is MNHEY, CDR2 SMNVEV (reference sequence). CDR3 in amino acids: CASSNLGTGKNTEAFF. CDR3 bases: TGTGCCAGCAGTAATTTAGGGACAGGGAAGAACACTGAAGCTTTCTTT.

As regards this clone: The sample contains more than one DNA sequence encoding this CDR3. The chain combines TRBV5-1 with TRBJ2-3; D is possibly TRBD2 (5 bases). The CDR3 is 15 amino acids. Trimming stripped 0 bases from V and 5 bases from J, with 13 bases between. Germline CDR1 and CDR2: SGHRS and YFSETQ. CDR3 DNA: TGCGCCAGCAGCTTGGCCGGCACTAGAGGAGATACGCAGTATTTT. The encoded protein is CASSLAGTRGDTQYF. Full variable domain (remainder filled in from reference TRBV5-1 and TRBJ2-3): KAGVTQTPRYLIKTRGQQVTLSCSPISGHRSVSWYQQTPGQGLQFLFEYFSETQRNKGNFPGRFSGRQFSNSRSEMNVSTLELGDSALYLCASSLAGTRGDTQYFGPGTRLTVL.

The chain recombines TRBV2 with TRBJ1-5; 8 bases align to TRBD1. The CDR3 runs 16 residues. Germline V gene data show CDR1 as SNHLY and CDR2 as FYNNEI. J was trimmed by 4 bases and V by 7 bases; bases with no gene match: 12. The CDR3 spells CASIADRGRDNQPQHF. CDR3 nucleotides: TGTGCCAGCATCGCTGACAGGGGTAGAGATAATCAGCCCCAGCATTTT.

The V gene is TRBV5-1, the J gene TRBJ1-3; possibly TRBD1 for D (6 bases). CDR1 is SGHRS, CDR2 YFSETQ, per germline. Trimming stripped 4 bases from V and 0 bases from J, with 8 bases between. This CDR3 has 14 residues. CDR3 DNA: TGCGCCAGCAGCAAGGACAGCTCTGGAAACACCATATATTTT. This codes for CASSKDSSGNTIYF. The full variable domain, rest sourced from reference TRBV5-1 and TRBJ1-3, is KAGVTQTPRYLIKTRGQQVTLSCSPISGHRSVSWYQQTPGQGLQFLFEYFSETQRNKGNFPGRFSGRQFSNSRSEMNVSTLELGDSALYLCASSKDSSGNTIYFGEGSWLTVV.

The chain joins TRBV5-4 to TRBJ1-2, with D maybe TRBD1 (5 bases). V lost 4 bases and J 4 bases, leaving 14 bases between the germline ends. The CDR3 has 14 amino acids. Germline CDR1 is SGHNT and CDR2 is YYREEE (reference sequence). The CDR3 DNA reads TGTGCCAGCAGCCGGCCGGAACAGGTCTATGGCTACACCTTC. This sequence encodes CASSRPEQVYGYTF.

This clone has only one observation. The chain joins TRBV27 to TRBJ1-6; a possible D gene is TRBD1 (5 bases). The CDR3 is 15 residues long. With 0 bases removed from V and 7 bases from J, the gap between germline ends came to 10 bases. Germline loops: CDR1 MNHEY, CDR2 SMNVEV (reference sequence). Written as DNA, the CDR3 is TGTGCCAGCAGTTTATCTGGACAAACAAATTCACCCCTCCACTTT. This gives the protein CASSLSGQTNSPLHF.

The genes are TRBV6-1 and TRBJ1-2, with 11 bases identical to TRBD1. CDR3 length equals 17 residues. Germline-derived CDR1 and CDR2 are MNHNS and SASEGT. The J segment lost 0 bases and the V segment lost 4 bases, leaving 7 bases of the junction unmatched. Here the CDR3 DNA reads TGTGCCAGCAGTGCCAGGACAGGGGGCGCAACTAACTATGGCTACACCTTC. As protein: CASSARTGGATNYGYTF.

The genes are TRBV18 and TRBJ2-3; D is undetermined. The CDR3 has 16 residues. Germline V CDR1 and CDR2: KGHSH, LQKENI. The V gene lost 5 bases and the J gene lost 2 bases, with 17 bases spanning the gap. DNA of the CDR3: TGTGCCAGCTCATACCTCCGGACCGAGAACACAGATACGCAGTATTTT. It specifies CASSYLRTENTDTQYF.

Relative to its sample, this clone is large (0.1 to 1%). The chain is built from TRBV25-1 and TRBJ1-2, with D maybe TRBD1 (5 bases). The CDR3 consists of 12 residues. V dropped 6 bases and J dropped 4 bases, with 9 bases sitting between them. CDR1 is MGHDK and CDR2 is SYGVNS in the germline V gene. CDR3 region: CASRGGIYGYTF. The CDR3 coding sequence is TGTGCCAGCAGGGGGGGGATCTATGGCTACACCTTC.

The V gene is TRBV5-5, the J gene TRBJ1-1, with D maybe TRBD1 (6 bases). From germline, CDR1 is SGHKS and CDR2 YYEKEE (reference sequence). Deletions cut 4 bases from V and 2 bases from J, with 9 bases between. This CDR3 has 13 amino acids. The CDR3 nucleotides are TGTGCCAGCAGCCTACAGGGAAACACTGAAGCTTTCTTT. This translates into CASSLQGNTEAFF. Drawing the rest from reference TRBV5-5 and TRBJ1-1, the complete variable domain is DAGVTQSPTHLIKTRGQQVTLRCSPISGHKSVSWYQQVLGQGPQFIFQYYEKEERGRGNFPDRFSARQFPNYSSELNVNALLLGDSALYLCASSLQGNTEAFFGQGTRLTVV.